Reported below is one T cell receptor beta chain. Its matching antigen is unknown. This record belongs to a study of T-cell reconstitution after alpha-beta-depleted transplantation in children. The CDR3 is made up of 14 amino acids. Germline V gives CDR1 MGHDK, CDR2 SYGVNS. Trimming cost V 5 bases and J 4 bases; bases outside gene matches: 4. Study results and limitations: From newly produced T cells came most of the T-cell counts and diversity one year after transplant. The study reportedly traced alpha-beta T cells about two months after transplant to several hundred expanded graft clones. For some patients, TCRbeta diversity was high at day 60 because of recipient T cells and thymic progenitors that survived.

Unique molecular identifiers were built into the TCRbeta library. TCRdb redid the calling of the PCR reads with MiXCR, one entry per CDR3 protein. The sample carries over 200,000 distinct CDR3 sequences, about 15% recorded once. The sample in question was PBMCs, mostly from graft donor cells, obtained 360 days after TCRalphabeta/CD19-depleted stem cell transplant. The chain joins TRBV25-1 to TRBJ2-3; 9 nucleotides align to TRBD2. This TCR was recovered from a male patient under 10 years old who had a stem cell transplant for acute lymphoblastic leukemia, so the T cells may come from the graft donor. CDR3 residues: CASSLAGAADTQYF. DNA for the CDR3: TGTGCCAGCAGTTTAGCGGGGGCCGCAGATACGCAGTATTTT.